The 26 T cell receptor beta chains reported below all come from one sample, sequenced in a study of human T cells and chemical hapten exposure. Stated time point: patch test 1, 2 weeks after DPC sensitization. The treatment was: therapeutic diphenylcyclopropenone sensitization with weekly scalp DPC. TCRdb itself ran the RACE reads through MiXCR, one entry per CDR3 protein. The sample has some 110,000 distinct CDR3 sequences, about 12% seen once. This material consisted of whole blood, taken in connection with sensitization to the hapten diphenylcyclopropenone (DPC). The receptors come from a woman aged 50 to 60 with alopecia areata. Some clones in this sample may be carry-over from other donors' samples.

This clonotype was observed a handful of times. The chain couples TRBV28 to TRBJ1-5; D is ambiguous. Germline CDR1 and CDR2: MDHEN and SYDVKM. The CDR3 is 13 residues long. With 2 bases removed from V and 3 bases from J, the gap between germline ends came to 5 bases. Here the CDR3 DNA reads TGTGCCAGCAGTTTAGGGTTCAATCAGCCCCAGCATTTT. This gives the protein CASSLGFNQPQHF.

This clonotype was counted only a few times. J is TRBJ2-7 and V is TRBV4-1, with 7 nucleotides matching TRBD2. The CDR3 length is 15 residues. V shed 4 bases, J shed 2 bases, and the junction held 8 bases outside the gene matches. The germline V gene encodes CDR1 MGHRA and CDR2 YSYEKL. The DNA for the CDR3 is TGCGCCAGCAGCCGCACCGCGGGAGAGACCTACGAGCAGTACTTC. This encodes CASSRTAGETYEQYF.

The chain recombines TRBV29-1 with TRBJ2-3; no firm D call. V lost 4 bases to trimming and J lost 5 bases, with 16 bases between them. Germline-derived CDR1 and CDR2 are SQVTM and ANQGSEA. The CDR3 totals 14 residues. The CDR3 is CSVAPFDGRDTQYF. The CDR3 bases are TGCAGCGTTGCCCCCTTTGACGGACGAGATACGCAGTATTTT.

J is TRBJ1-3 and V is TRBV4-1; maybe TRBD1 (5 bases). This CDR3 has 15 residues. CDR1 MGHRA and CDR2 YSYEKL come from the germline V gene. The V gene lost 0 bases and the J gene lost 7 bases, with 13 bases spanning the gap. The CDR3 here is CASSQDIQGRNTIYF. The CDR3 DNA reads as TGCGCCAGCAGCCAAGATATCCAGGGAAGGAACACCATATATTTT.

The table lists this clonotype with many counts. The genes are TRBV6-5 and TRBJ2-3; the D gene is possibly TRBD1 (6 bases). Germline values: CDR1 MNHEY, CDR2 SVGAGI. The CDR3 runs to 15 residues. Trimming took off 0 bases at V and 6 bases at J, with 13 bases between the two ends. DNA for the CDR3: TGTGCCAGCAGTTACTCGAACCAGGGGATGGATACGCAGTATTTT. As protein: CASSYSNQGMDTQYF.

The chain links TRBV28 to TRBJ1-1; D uncertain. CDR1 and CDR2 (germline): MDHEN, SYDVKM. V was trimmed by 8 bases and J by 8 bases, leaving 21 bases between them. The CDR3 loop spans 14 amino acids. The CDR3 DNA sequence: TGTGCCAGCCGTTCGCAGGCAGCGAGAGGAGAAGCTTTCTTT. Amino acids: CASRSQAARGEAFF.

The sample holds many counts of this clonotype. The chain carries TRBV28 and TRBJ2-3; unclear D gene. Per the germline V gene, CDR1 is MDHEN and CDR2 is SYDVKM. The CDR3 is 12 residues long. The germline V and J ends were trimmed by 8 bases and 4 bases, with 10 bases remaining between them. CDR3 sequence (DNA): TGTGCCAGCCGTTCGGCGTCAGATACGCAGTATTTT. Protein product: CASRSASDTQYF.

This clonotype was counted between two and nine times. V usage is TRBV20-1 and J usage is TRBJ1-4, with TRBD1 matching over 7 bases. V lost 5 bases to trimming and J lost 0 bases; unmatched junction nucleotides: 6. Germline values: CDR1 DFQATT, CDR2 SNEGSKA (reference sequence). This CDR3 is built from 15 residues. The CDR3 sequence is CSAGQGGSTNEKLFF. The CDR3 DNA reads TGCAGTGCTGGGCAGGGGGGTTCAACTAATGAAAAACTGTTTTTT.

V and J are TRBV6-2 or TRBV6-3 and TRBJ2-7; 7 nucleotides agree with TRBD2. V gave up 8 bases and J gave up 2 bases; unmatched junction bases: 9. This CDR3 comprises 14 residues. CDR1 MNHEY and CDR2 SVGEGT come from the germline V gene. CDR3 sequence (DNA): TGTGCCAGCTCACTCCCGGGACTAACCTACGAGCAGTACTTC. Encoded protein: CASSLPGLTYEQYF.

V usage is TRBV5-1 and J usage is TRBJ2-3; maybe TRBD1 (5 bases). Trimming took off 0 bases at V and 4 bases at J, with 9 bases between the two ends. The CDR3 extends over 14 amino acids. CDR1 and CDR2 (germline): SGHRS, YFSETQ. The CDR3 DNA reads TGCGCCAGCAGCTTGGGACAGCGAGCAGATACGCAGTATTTT. Translated, it gives CASSLGQRADTQYF.

This clonotype has a count of ten or more. CDR3 residues: CASSLDYGRDEQYF. Written as DNA, the CDR3 is TGTGCCAGCAGTCTAGACTACGGTCGGGACGAGCAGTACTTC. The chain combines TRBV6-2 or TRBV6-3 with TRBJ2-7; D may be TRBD2 (5 bases). V shed 5 bases and J shed 5 bases, with 16 bases lying between them. The CDR3 has 14 residues. CDR1 and CDR2 from the germline V gene are MNHEY and SVGEGT.

This clonotype came up a few times. At one of its ends the junction is not consistent with the germline gene, which may arise from a read error. The rearrangement uses TRBV7-6 and TRBJ1-1; TRBD1 matches 7 bases. This CDR3 spans 15 amino acids. Germline V gene data show CDR1 as SGHVS and CDR2 as FNYEAQ. The CDR3: CVSSLEGTANTEAFF. Here the CDR3 DNA reads TGTGTCAGCAGCTTAGAAGGGACAGCGAACACTGAAGCTTTCTTT.

This clonotype has a handful of counts. The gene calls are TRBV11-2 and TRBJ1-1; D remains ambiguous. The V end was cut by 6 bases, the J end by 10 bases, with 15 bases between. The germline V gene encodes CDR1 SGHAT and CDR2 FQNNGV. This CDR3 spans 12 amino acids. In DNA, the CDR3 is TGTGCCAGCAGTTCTAACAGCGGTGTAGCTTTCTTT. Translating gives CASSSNSGVAFF.

This clonotype was picked up many times. V gene TRBV6-5 combines with J gene TRBJ1-5; D call uncertain. V lost 0 bases and J lost 0, with 6 bases in between. The CDR3 extends over 15 amino acids. Germline-derived CDR1 and CDR2 are MNHEY and SVGAGI. Here the CDR3 reads CASSYSRYSNQPQHF. CDR3 coding DNA: TGTGCCAGCAGTTACTCAAGATATAGCAATCAGCCCCAGCATTTT.

There are many counts of this clonotype. The chain links TRBV29-1 to TRBJ2-1; D is perhaps TRBD1 (5 bases). Germline CDR1 reads SQVTM; CDR2 reads ANQGSEA. The CDR3 totals 14 residues. V was cut by 5 bases and J by 5 bases, with 16 bases left in between. CDR3 sequence (DNA): TGCAGCGTTCGCCGCGAGTGGGGCAACAATGAGCAGTTCTTC. Translating gives CSVRREWGNNEQFF.

This clonotype came up a few times. V and J are TRBV5-6 and TRBJ2-3; D might be TRBD1 or TRBD2, each matching 5 bases. Germline assignment: CDR1 SGHDT and CDR2 YYEEEE. This CDR3 contains 15 residues. V was shortened by 1 base and J by 4 bases, with 13 bases between the two germline ends. CDR3 DNA: TGTGCCAGCAGCTTGTACGGGTCGGGACCAGATACGCAGTATTTT. It translates to CASSLYGSGPDTQYF.

This clonotype came up a few times. The V call is TRBV6-5, the J call TRBJ2-2, with no clear D. CDR3 length: 15 amino acids. V was clipped by 2 bases and J by 0 bases, with 7 bases between them. Germline-derived CDR1 and CDR2 are MNHEY and SVGAGI. CDR3 DNA sequence: TGTGCCAGCAGTTACGGCGATACGAACACCGGGGAGCTGTTTTTT. It yields the protein CASSYGDTNTGELFF.

The table lists this clonotype with a few counts. V and J are TRBV7-7 and TRBJ2-3; TRBD1 matches at 7 bases. The V gene's germline CDR1 is SSHAT and CDR2 FNYEAQ (reference sequence). The CDR3 length is 13 residues. DNA of the CDR3: TGTGCTATACAGGGGCCGGAAGGGGATACGCAGTATTTT. As protein: CAIQGPEGDTQYF.

This clonotype was observed a few times. The chain carries TRBV29-1 and TRBJ2-3, with TRBD2 identical over 9 bases. CDR3 length equals 18 residues. Germline lookup yields CDR1 SQVTM and CDR2 ANQGSEA. The ends lost 8 bases at V and 0 bases at J; junction bases unmatched: 18. The CDR3 sequence is CSIARRIAGDKSTDTQYF. DNA for the CDR3: TGCAGCATAGCCAGGAGAATAGCGGGAGACAAGAGCACAGATACGCAGTATTTT.

The gene calls are TRBV7-6 and TRBJ2-2, with D perhaps TRBD2 (5 bases). Trimming shortened V by 9 bases and J by 7 bases, and 18 bases separated the two germline ends. The CDR3 totals 14 residues. Germline V CDR1 and CDR2: SGHVS, FNYEAQ. The CDR3 nucleotides are TGTGCCAGTAGGAGTCTTCGGGCGGGCGGGGAGCTGTTTTTT. This codes for CASRSLRAGGELFF.

This clonotype was detected many times. The chain uses TRBV12-3 or TRBV12-4 and TRBJ2-7; no reliable D call. The CDR3 contains 14 residues. Trimming pared 3 bases from V and 2 bases from J, leaving 11 bases between. This chain's CDR3 is CASSFDGPPYEQYF. The CDR3 nucleotides read TGTGCCAGCAGTTTCGACGGCCCCCCCTACGAGCAGTACTTC.

In this sample, this clonotype turned up a few times. The V call is TRBV11-1, the J call TRBJ2-7, with D hard to call. The CDR3 covers 15 residues. Germline lookup yields CDR1 SGHAT and CDR2 FQDESV (reference sequence). V was cut by 3 bases and J by 0 bases, with 12 bases left in between. The CDR3 sequence: CASSFAATSSYEQYF. DNA for the CDR3: TGTGCCAGCAGCTTTGCGGCAACAAGCTCCTACGAGCAGTACTTC.

The genes are TRBV28 and TRBJ2-5; D remains ambiguous. The CDR3 is made up of 12 amino acids. The germline V gene has CDR1 MDHEN and CDR2 SYDVKM. V lost 3 bases and J lost 1, with 3 bases in between. CDR3 in amino acids: CASSFTQETQYF. DNA for the CDR3: TGTGCCAGCAGTTTTACCCAAGAGACCCAGTACTTC. The variable domain in full, completed from reference TRBV28 and TRBJ2-5, reads DVKVTQSSRYLVKRTGEKVFLECVQDMDHENMFWYRQDPGLGLRLIYFSYDVKMKEKGDIPEGYSVSREKKERFSLILESASTNQTSMYLCASSFTQETQYFGPGTRLLVL.

Many counts were recorded for this clonotype. The V call is TRBV5-4, the J call TRBJ2-1, with D tentatively TRBD1 or TRBD2 (5 bases each). V was shortened by 3 bases and J by 9 bases, with 19 bases between the two germline ends. This CDR3 spans 15 amino acids. The germline V gene has CDR1 SGHNT and CDR2 YYREEE (reference sequence). CDR3 sequence reads: CASSSEFGGEGEQFF. The CDR3 DNA reads as TGTGCCAGCAGCTCTGAGTTTGGGGGAGAGGGTGAGCAGTTCTTC.

The chain links TRBV4-1 to TRBJ2-3; no clear D gene. CDR3 length equals 15 residues. Between the trimmed V and J ends, which lost 2 bases and 1 base, there was a span of 10 bases. CDR1 is MGHRA and CDR2 is YSYEKL in the germline V gene. CDR3: CASSQQPGRTDTQYF. CDR3 in DNA: TGCGCCAGCAGCCAACAACCAGGTCGCACAGATACGCAGTATTTT.

In its sample, this clonotype was seen many times. As DNA, the CDR3 is TGTGCCAGTGCGGTGCAGGCCACTGGAAACACCATATATTTT. This sequence encodes CASAVQATGNTIYF. This chain joins TRBV11-2 and TRBJ1-3; D call uncertain. CDR1 and CDR2 from the germline V gene are SGHAT and FQNNGV. The CDR3 covers 14 residues. Trimming stripped 9 bases from V and 2 bases from J, with 14 bases between.